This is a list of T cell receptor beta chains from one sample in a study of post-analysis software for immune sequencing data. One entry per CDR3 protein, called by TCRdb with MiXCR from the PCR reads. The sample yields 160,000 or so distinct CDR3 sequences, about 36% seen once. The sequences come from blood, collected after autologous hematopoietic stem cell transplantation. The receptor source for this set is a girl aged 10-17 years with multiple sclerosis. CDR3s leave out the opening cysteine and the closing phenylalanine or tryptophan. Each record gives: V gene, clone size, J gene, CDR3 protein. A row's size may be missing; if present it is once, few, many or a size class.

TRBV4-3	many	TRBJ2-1	ASTQVAESSYNEQF
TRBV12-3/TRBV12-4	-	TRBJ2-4	ASSPPTSGGREQY
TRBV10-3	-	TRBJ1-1	AIKTGPGGNTEAF
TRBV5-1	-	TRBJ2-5	ASSSLGRGETQY
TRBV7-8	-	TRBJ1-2	ASAGWGRSYGYT
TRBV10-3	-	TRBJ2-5	AISKSGDHQETQY
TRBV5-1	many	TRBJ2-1	ASSPALGVAENYNEQF
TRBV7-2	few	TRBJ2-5	ASSLGGQGGETQY
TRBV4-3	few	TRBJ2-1	ASSQGLAGGKGQF
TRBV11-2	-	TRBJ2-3	ASSLGTGSADTQY
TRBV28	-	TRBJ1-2	ASRRDRDTYGYT
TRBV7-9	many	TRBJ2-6	ASSLEVGANVLT
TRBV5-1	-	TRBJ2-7	ASSLVPTNTYEQY
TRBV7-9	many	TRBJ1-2	ASSSGTGIGGYT
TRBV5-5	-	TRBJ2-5	ASSLRTRETQY
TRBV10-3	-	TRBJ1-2	ATKNLREYGYT
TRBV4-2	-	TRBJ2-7	ASSLALLARVPNEQY
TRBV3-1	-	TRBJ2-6	ASTPDGQSGANVLT
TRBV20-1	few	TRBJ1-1	SARAGNLNTEAF
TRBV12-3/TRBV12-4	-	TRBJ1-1	ASSPRQGWGGTEAF
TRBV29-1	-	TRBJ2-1	SVESPISGSHNEQF
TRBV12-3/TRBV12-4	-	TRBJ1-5	ASSGTGGDQSQH
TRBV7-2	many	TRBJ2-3	ASSIIAGGPRDTQY
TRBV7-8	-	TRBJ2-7	ASSLSASYERY
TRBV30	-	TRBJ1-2	AWSVNSLNYGYT
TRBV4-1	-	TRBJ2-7	ASSAGTADYEQY
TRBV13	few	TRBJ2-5	ASSLGARGETQY
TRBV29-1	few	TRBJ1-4	SVDLGRGEKLF
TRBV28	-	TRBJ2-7	AGSLRGVYEQY
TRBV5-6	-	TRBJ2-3	ASRRDSTDTQY
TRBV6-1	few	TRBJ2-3	ASRGRTSGSGTDTQY
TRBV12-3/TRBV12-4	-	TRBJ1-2	ASSRMGTGNYGYT
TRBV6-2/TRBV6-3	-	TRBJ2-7	ASSPRWPGLAGRYEQY
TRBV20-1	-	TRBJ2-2	SARDPDRRGTGELF
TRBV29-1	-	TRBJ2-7	SVGPTGSYEQY
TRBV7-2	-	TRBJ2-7	ASSTLLAGGYEQY
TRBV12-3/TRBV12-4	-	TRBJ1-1	ASTPRGTGTEAF
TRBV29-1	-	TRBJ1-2	SVRDNGGYT
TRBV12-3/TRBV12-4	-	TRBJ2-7	ASSFAGREQY